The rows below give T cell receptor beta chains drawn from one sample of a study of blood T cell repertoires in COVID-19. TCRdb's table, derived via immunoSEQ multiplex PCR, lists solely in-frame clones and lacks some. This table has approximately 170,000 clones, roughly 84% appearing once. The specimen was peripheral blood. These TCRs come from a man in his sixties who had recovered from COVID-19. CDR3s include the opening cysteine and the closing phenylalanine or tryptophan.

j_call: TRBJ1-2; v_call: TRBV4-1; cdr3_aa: CASSQAFPQANYGYTF
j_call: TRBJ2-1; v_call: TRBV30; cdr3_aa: CAWSRTSGYNEQFF
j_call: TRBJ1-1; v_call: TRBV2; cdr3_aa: CAIEGTGNTEAFF
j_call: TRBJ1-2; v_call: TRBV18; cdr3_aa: CASSQGDRGVYGYTF
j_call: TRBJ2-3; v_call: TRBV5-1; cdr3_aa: CASSLGSFTRTDTQYF
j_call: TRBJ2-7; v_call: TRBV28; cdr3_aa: CASTIPGVLYEQYF
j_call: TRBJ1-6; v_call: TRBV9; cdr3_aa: CASSVGLQVYNSPLHF
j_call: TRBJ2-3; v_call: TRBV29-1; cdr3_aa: CSVEGLYGDTQYF
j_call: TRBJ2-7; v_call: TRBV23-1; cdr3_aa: CASSRPGQGDLEQYF
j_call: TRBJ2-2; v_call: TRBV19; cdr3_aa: CASSIDLTGGDTGELFF
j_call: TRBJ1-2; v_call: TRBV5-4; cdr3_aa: CASSDAREGYGYTF
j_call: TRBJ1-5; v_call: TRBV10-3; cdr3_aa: CAISESGGTSNQPQHF
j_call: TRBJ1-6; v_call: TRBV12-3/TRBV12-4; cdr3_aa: CASQTEYNSPLHF
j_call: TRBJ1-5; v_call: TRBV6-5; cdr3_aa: CASSYSLRSNQPQHF
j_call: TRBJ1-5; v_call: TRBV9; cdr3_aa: CASSVEGQDNQPQHF
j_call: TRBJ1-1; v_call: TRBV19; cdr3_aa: CASNRGRVNTEAFF
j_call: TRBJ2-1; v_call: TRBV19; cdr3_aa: CASGQVNEQFF
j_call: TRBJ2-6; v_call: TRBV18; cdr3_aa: CASSPGQGSSSGANVLTF
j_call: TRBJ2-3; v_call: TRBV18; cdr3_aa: CASSRASGATDTQYF
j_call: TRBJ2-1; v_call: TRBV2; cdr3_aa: CASREQGTSYNEQFF
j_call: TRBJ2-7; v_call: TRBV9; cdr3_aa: CASSRQGYEQYF
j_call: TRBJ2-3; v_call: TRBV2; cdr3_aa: CASSARGTSGTDTQYF
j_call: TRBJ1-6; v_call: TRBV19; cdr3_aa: CASSIRQGINSPLHF
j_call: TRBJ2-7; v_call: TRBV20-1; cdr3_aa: CSARTTYEQYF
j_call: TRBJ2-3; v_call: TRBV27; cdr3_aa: CASSPRTDTQYF
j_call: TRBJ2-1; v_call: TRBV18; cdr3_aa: CASSLGTGGLNEQFF
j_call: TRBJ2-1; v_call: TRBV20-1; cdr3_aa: CSASDLAGLSYNEQFF
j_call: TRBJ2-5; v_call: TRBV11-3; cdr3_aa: CASSAQGGQETQYF
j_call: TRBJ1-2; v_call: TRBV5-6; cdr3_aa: CASSLGAVTASGYTF
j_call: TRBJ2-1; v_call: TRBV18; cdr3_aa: CASSSASGNEQFF
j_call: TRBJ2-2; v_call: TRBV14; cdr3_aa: CASSQFRTSGRTGELFF
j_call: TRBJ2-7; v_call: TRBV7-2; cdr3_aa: CASSLSYAYEQYF
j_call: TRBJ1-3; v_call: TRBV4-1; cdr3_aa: CASSSNTQGGAGNTIYF
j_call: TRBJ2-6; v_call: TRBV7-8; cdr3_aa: CASSLLTGGEAGANVLTF
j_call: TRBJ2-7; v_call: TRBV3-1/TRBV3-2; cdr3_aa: CASEGASYEQYF